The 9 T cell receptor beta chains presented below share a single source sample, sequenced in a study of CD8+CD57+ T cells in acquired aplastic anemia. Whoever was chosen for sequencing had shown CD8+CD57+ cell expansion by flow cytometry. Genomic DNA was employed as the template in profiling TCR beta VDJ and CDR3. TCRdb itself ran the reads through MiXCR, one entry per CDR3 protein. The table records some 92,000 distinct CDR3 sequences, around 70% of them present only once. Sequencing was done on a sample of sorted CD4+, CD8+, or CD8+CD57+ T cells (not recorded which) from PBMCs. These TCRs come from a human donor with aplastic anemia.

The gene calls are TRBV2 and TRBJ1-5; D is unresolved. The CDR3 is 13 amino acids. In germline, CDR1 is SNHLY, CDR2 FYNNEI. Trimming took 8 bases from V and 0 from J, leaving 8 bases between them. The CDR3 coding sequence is TGTGCCAGCCTGCTTGATAGCAATCAGCCCCAGCATTTT. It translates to CASLLDSNQPQHF.

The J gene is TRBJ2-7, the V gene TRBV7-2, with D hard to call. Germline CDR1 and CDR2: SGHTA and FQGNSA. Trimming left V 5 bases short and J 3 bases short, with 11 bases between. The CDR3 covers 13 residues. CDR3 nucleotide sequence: TGTGCCAGCAGCCCAAGCTCGCACTACGAGCAGTACTTC. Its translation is CASSPSSHYEQYF.

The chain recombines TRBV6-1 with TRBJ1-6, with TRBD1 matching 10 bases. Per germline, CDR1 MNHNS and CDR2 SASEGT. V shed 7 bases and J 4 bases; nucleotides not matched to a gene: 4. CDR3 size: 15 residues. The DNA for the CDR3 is TGTGCCAGCAAGAGACAGGGGGCTTATAATTCACCCCTCCACTTT. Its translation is CASKRQGAYNSPLHF.

The CDR3 bases are TGTGCCAGCAGACAGGAAGCCAACACTGAAGCTTTCTTT. Protein sequence: CASRQEANTEAFF. The rearrangement joins TRBV2 to TRBJ1-1; maybe TRBD1 (5 bases). CDR1 is SNHLY and CDR2 is FYNNEI in the germline V gene. This CDR3 has 13 residues. V lost 6 bases and J lost 2, with 10 bases in between.

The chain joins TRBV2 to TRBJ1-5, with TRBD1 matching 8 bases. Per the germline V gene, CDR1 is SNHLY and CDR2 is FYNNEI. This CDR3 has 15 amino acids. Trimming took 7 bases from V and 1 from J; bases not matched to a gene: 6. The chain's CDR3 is CASNDRGLSNQPQHF. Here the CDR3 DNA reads TGTGCCAGCAATGACAGGGGACTAAGCAATCAGCCCCAGCATTTT.

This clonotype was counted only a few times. CDR3 amino acids: CASSGTEVGGYTF. The CDR3 DNA reads as TGTGCCAGCAGCGGAACAGAGGTCGGTGGCTACACCTTC. The chain uses TRBV5-6 and TRBJ1-2; unclear D gene. With 4 bases removed from V and 7 bases from J, the gap between germline ends came to 14 bases. Germline V gene sequence: CDR1 SGHDT, CDR2 YYEEEE. This CDR3 comprises 13 residues.

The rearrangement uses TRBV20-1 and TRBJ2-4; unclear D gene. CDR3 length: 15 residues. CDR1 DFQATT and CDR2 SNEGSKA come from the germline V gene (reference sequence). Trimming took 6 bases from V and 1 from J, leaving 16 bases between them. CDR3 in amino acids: CSARPVSVAKNIQYF. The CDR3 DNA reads TGCAGTGCAAGACCTGTCTCGGTTGCCAAAAACATTCAGTACTTC.

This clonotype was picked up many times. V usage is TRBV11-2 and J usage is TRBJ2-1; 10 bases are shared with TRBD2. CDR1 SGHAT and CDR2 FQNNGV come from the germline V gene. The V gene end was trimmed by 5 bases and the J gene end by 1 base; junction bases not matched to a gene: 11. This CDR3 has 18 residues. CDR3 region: CASSPVLAGGYSYNEQFF. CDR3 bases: TGTGCCAGCAGCCCTGTCTTAGCGGGGGGTTATTCCTACAATGAGCAGTTCTTC. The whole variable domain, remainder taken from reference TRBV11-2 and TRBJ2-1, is EAGVAQSPRYKIIEKRQSVAFWCNPISGHATLYWYQQILGQGPKLLIQFQNNGVVDDSQLPKDRFSAERLKGVDSTLKIQPAKLEDSAVYLCASSPVLAGGYSYNEQFFGPGTRLTVL.

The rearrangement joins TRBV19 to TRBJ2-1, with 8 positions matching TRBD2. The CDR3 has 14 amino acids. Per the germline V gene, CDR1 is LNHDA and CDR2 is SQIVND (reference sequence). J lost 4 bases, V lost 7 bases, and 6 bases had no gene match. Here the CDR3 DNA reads TGTGCCAGTACATCTAGCGGGCCATACAATGAGCAGTTCTTC. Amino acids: CASTSSGPYNEQFF.